This T cell receptor beta chain was profiled in a study of cytomegalovirus exposure and HLA in healthy donors. Whole-study results and caveats: The dataset shows that most TCR sequences were rare, while some public TCRs occurred in many donors.

As regards this clone: Its antigen is as yet unknown.

V was clipped by 6 bases and J by 1 base; unmatched bases: 0. This CDR3 has 13 residues. Germline V gives CDR1 SQVTM, CDR2 ANQGSEA. The repertoire was sequenced with immunoSEQ multiplex PCR; TCRdb's copy has only in-frame clones and lacks some. The table records about 140,000 clones, 84% of them present only once. This sequence originates from a woman in her 30s in good health and CMV-seronegative. The V and J genes are TRBV29-1 and TRBJ2-5; 12 positions match TRBD1. The sample taken for sequencing was PBMCs. CDR3 sequence: CSVGQGAQETQYF. CDR3 bases: TGCAGCGTGGGACAGGGGGCCCAAGAGACCCAGTACTTC.